Shown below are 19 T cell receptor beta chains from a single sample sequenced in a study of cytotoxic CD8 clonotypes in ibrutinib-treated CLL. Assay: immunoSEQ multiplex PCR; the TCRdb copy retains only in-frame clones and omits some. The sample lists some 170,000 clones, 70% to 90% seen once, with around 3% in the top ten. Specimen: PBMCs, collected at disease progression, from a patient treated with ibrutinib. Receptors originate from a human donor with chronic lymphocytic leukemia.

The chain links TRBV19 to TRBJ1-4; no clear D. V was trimmed by 6 bases and J by 7 bases, leaving 12 bases between them. This CDR3 comprises 13 residues. Germline V gives CDR1 LNHDA, CDR2 SQIVND (reference sequence). The CDR3 is CASSPFSGEKLFF. CDR3 DNA sequence: TGTGCCAGTAGCCCCTTCAGCGGTGAAAAACTGTTTTTT. Combining the CDR3 with reference TRBV19 and TRBJ1-4 gives the whole variable domain DGGITQSPKYLFRKEGQNVTLSCEQNLNHDAMYWYRQDPGQGLRLIYYSQIVNDFQKGDIAEGYSVSREKKESFPLTVTSAQKNPTAFYLCASSPFSGEKLFFGSGTQLSVL.

The genes are TRBV29-1 and TRBJ2-7; TRBD1 matches 10 bases. V dropped 4 bases and J dropped 2; count of bases not matched to a gene: 2. The CDR3 has 13 amino acids. Looked up from germline, CDR1 is SQVTM and CDR2 is ANQGSEA. In DNA, the CDR3 is TGCAGCGTTGGGGGGACAGGGGCCTACGAGCAGTACTTC. Its translation is CSVGGTGAYEQYF.

The chain combines TRBV7-2 with TRBJ2-7; D is possibly TRBD2 (6 bases). V was clipped by 0 bases and J by 0 bases, with 9 bases between them. There are 15 residues in the CDR3. The germline V gene encodes CDR1 SGHTA and CDR2 FQGNSA. CDR3: CASSLAGGTSYEQYF. Written as DNA, the CDR3 is TGTGCCAGCAGCTTAGCGGGAGGAACCTCCTACGAGCAGTACTTC.

V gene TRBV19 combines with J gene TRBJ2-1; the D is unclear. This CDR3 contains 13 residues. Trimming pared 3 bases from V and 8 bases from J, leaving 11 bases between. Germline V lookup: CDR1 LNHDA, CDR2 SQIVND (reference sequence). CDR3 loop: CASSIPSGDEQFF. As DNA, the CDR3 is TGTGCCAGTAGTATCCCTAGTGGCGATGAGCAGTTCTTC.

The rearrangement links TRBV25-1 to TRBJ2-7, with D possibly matching TRBD1 (6 bases). Trimming removed 3 bases at V and 5 bases at J, with 11 bases between. The CDR3 runs to 13 residues. CDR1 and CDR2 (germline): MGHDK, SYGVNS. As DNA, the CDR3 is TGTGCCAGCAGTGACAGGGGCACCGACGAGCAGTACTTC. As protein: CASSDRGTDEQYF.

The chain has TRBV27 and TRBJ2-7; 14 bases align to TRBD2. Germline V lookup: CDR1 MNHEY, CDR2 SMNVEV (reference sequence). The CDR3 is 15 residues long. V dropped 4 bases and J dropped 10; count of bases not matched to a gene: 9. The CDR3 DNA sequence: TGTGCCAGCAGTTGGGGACTAGCGGGAGAAGGGCCCCAGTACTTC. It codes for CASSWGLAGEGPQYF.

The V call is TRBV4-2, the J call TRBJ1-2; 9 nucleotides match TRBD1. Germline V gives CDR1 LGHNA, CDR2 YNFKEQ. The CDR3 spans 17 residues. After removal of 3 bases from V and 0 bases from J, the junction contained 8 bases not matched to a gene. The CDR3 DNA follows: TGTGCCAGCAGCCAGACGGGACAGGGCCCTGCTAACTATGGCTACACCTTC. This encodes CASSQTGQGPANYGYTF.

The V and J genes are TRBV11-2 and TRBJ2-2; TRBD2 aligns across 10 bases. The length of the CDR3 is 18 residues. V lost 5 bases, J lost 2 bases, and 11 bases stayed unmatched. CDR1 and CDR2 (germline): SGHAT, FQNNGV. The CDR3 nucleotides read TGTGCCAGCAGCGGCGGACTAGCGGAACCCCTCAACACCGGGGAGCTGTTTTTT. This sequence encodes CASSGGLAEPLNTGELFF.

This chain uses TRBV9 with TRBJ2-7, with 8 nucleotides matching TRBD1. V shed 2 bases, J shed 5 bases, and the junction held 18 bases outside the gene matches. The CDR3 has 18 residues. Germline V gene sequence: CDR1 SGDLS, CDR2 YYNGEE. CDR3 sequence: CASSVGQGLVPGSDEQYF. For the CDR3, the DNA is TGTGCCAGCAGCGTTGGACAGGGACTGGTTCCGGGTTCCGACGAGCAGTACTTC.

The V gene is TRBV4-1, the J gene TRBJ1-5; no definite D call. V lost 0 bases and J lost 2, with 11 bases in between. The CDR3 is 16 amino acids. CDR1 MGHRA and CDR2 YSYEKL come from the germline V gene. CDR3 residues: CASSQESLLGNQPQHF. CDR3 coding DNA: TGCGCCAGCAGCCAAGAATCGCTATTGGGCAATCAGCCCCAGCATTTT.

The gene calls are TRBV28 and TRBJ1-2, with TRBD1 identical over 10 bases. The CDR3 covers 15 residues. The trim removed 3 bases at V and 7 bases at J, leaving 8 bases unmatched. Germline V gene data show CDR1 as MDHEN and CDR2 as SYDVKM. CDR3 nucleotide sequence: TGTGCCAGCAGTTTCCCACCGGGACAGGGGTTTGGCTACACCTTC. It is translated as CASSFPPGQGFGYTF.

CDR3 in amino acids: CATQGDRDEPQHF. The CDR3 nucleotides are TGTGCCACCCAAGGGGACAGGGATGAGCCCCAGCATTTT. This chain connects TRBV6-1 to TRBJ1-5; 9 bases line up with TRBD1. The CDR3 sequence is 13 residues long. CDR1 and CDR2 from the germline V gene are MNHNS and SASEGT. The junction had 9 bases not matched to a gene; V was cut back by 10 bases and J by 8 bases.

This chain joins TRBV10-2 and TRBJ2-1; weak D call: TRBD2 (5 bases). Germline loops: CDR1 WSHSY, CDR2 SAAADI. V was clipped by 11 bases and J by 0 bases, with 14 bases between them. This CDR3 has 14 residues. The CDR3 DNA reads TGCGCCGTCGATTCGGGAAGCTCCTACAATGAGCAGTTCTTC. It codes for CAVDSGSSYNEQFF.

This chain connects TRBV4-2 to TRBJ2-7; a weak D match, TRBD2 (6 bases). V lost 0 bases to trimming and J lost 3 bases, with 12 bases between them. Germline CDR1 reads LGHNA; CDR2 reads YNFKEQ. This CDR3 has 15 residues. DNA for the CDR3: TGTGCCAGCAGCCAAGATGACGGGAGTAGCTACGAGCAGTACTTC. Encoded protein: CASSQDDGSSYEQYF.

The rearrangement uses TRBV6-1 and TRBJ2-7; D remains unclear. The CDR3 has 15 amino acids. The germline CDR1 and CDR2 sequences are MNHNS and SASEGT. V lost 2 bases, J lost 0 bases, and 11 bases lay in between. CDR3 protein: CASSEPAGPSYEQYF. DNA for the CDR3: TGTGCCAGCAGTGAACCGGCCGGACCCTCCTACGAGCAGTACTTC.

The chain couples TRBV29-1 to TRBJ2-7; TRBD1 might be the D (5 bases). Germline assignment: CDR1 SQVTM and CDR2 ANQGSEA. The CDR3 totals 14 residues. The V end was cut by 6 bases, the J end by 2 bases, with 17 bases between. The CDR3 DNA reads as TGCAGCGTCCGTCCAGGGATTTTTCCCTACGAGCAGTACTTC. Translated, it gives CSVRPGIFPYEQYF.

This clone came up once. The chain uses TRBV19 and TRBJ1-1, with D possibly matching TRBD1 (5 bases). Per the germline V gene, CDR1 is LNHDA and CDR2 is SQIVND (reference sequence). V was trimmed by 4 bases and J by 2 bases, leaving 14 bases between them. CDR3 length: 15 residues. CDR3 coding DNA: TGTGCCAGTAGTAGGCCAGGTAGGGGAAACACTGAAGCTTTCTTT. It codes for CASSRPGRGNTEAFF. Filled out from reference TRBV19 and TRBJ1-1, the complete variable domain reads DGGITQSPKYLFRKEGQNVTLSCEQNLNHDAMYWYRQDPGQGLRLIYYSQIVNDFQKGDIAEGYSVSREKKESFPLTVTSAQKNPTAFYLCASSRPGRGNTEAFFGQGTRLTVV.

This sequence joins TRBV30 and TRBJ2-1, with D maybe TRBD2 (8 bases). Per germline, CDR1 GTSNPN and CDR2 SVGIG (reference sequence). Between the trimmed V and J ends, which lost 3 bases and 0 bases, there was a span of 12 bases. The CDR3 covers 15 residues. Here the CDR3 DNA reads TGTGCCTGGAGACGGGAGGGGGCCTCCTACAATGAGCAGTTCTTC. Protein: CAWRREGASYNEQFF.

The V gene is TRBV4-2, the J gene TRBJ2-1; D might be TRBD2 (6 bases). V was pared by 0 bases and J by 0 bases, with 6 bases between. CDR3 size: 15 residues. Germline CDR1 LGHNA, CDR2 YNFKEQ. The CDR3 sequence is CASSQDSGSYNEQFF. The CDR3 DNA is TGTGCCAGCAGCCAAGATAGCGGCTCCTACAATGAGCAGTTCTTC.